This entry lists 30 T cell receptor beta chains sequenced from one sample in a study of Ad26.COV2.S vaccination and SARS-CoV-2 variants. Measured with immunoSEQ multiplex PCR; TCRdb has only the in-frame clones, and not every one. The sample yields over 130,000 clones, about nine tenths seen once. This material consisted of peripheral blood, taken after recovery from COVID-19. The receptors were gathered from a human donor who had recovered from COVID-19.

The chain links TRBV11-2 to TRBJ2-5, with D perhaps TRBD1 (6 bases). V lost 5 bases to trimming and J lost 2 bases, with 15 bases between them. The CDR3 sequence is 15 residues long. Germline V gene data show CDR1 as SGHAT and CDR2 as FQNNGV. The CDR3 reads CASSPHGQLQETQYF. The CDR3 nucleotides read TGTGCCAGCAGCCCCCACGGACAGCTACAAGAGACCCAGTACTTC.

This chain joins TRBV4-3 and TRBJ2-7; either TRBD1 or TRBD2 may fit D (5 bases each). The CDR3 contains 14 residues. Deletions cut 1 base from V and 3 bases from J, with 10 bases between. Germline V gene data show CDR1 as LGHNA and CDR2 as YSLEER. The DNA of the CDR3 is TGCGCCAGCAGCCAAGCCCGGGACCGCTACGAGCAGTACTTC. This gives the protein CASSQARDRYEQYF.

CDR3 coding DNA: TGTGCCAGCTATCGCGGCGGACAGCCCTCTGGAAACACCATATATTTT. As protein: CASYRGGQPSGNTIYF. This sequence joins TRBV28 and TRBJ1-3, with D perhaps matching TRBD1 (6 bases). Germline CDR1 is MDHEN and CDR2 is SYDVKM. This CDR3 spans 16 amino acids. The V end lost 8 bases, the J end lost 0 bases, and 17 bases lay between the germline ends.

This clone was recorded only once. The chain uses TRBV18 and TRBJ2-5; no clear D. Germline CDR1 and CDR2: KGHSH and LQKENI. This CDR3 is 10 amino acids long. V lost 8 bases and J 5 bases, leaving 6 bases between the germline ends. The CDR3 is CASPWETQYF. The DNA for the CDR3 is TGTGCCAGCCCTTGGGAGACCCAGTACTTC.

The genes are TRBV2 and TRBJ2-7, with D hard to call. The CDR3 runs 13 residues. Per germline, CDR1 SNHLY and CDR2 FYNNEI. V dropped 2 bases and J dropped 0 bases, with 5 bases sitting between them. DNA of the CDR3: TGTGCCAGCAGTGAAACGCCCTCCTACGAGCAGTACTTC. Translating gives CASSETPSYEQYF.

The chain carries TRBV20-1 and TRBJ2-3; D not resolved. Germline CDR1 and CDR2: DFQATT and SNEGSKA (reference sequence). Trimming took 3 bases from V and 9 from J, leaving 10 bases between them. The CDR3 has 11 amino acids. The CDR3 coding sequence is TGCAGTGCTAGCCGTTCGGGCACGCAGTATTTT. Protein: CSASRSGTQYF.

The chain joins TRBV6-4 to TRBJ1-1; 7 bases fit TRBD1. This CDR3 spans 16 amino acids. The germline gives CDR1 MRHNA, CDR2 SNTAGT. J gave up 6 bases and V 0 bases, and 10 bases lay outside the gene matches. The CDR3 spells CASSDSVRGRRAEAFF. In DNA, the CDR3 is TGTGCCAGCAGTGACTCGGTTAGGGGGCGGAGGGCTGAAGCTTTCTTT.

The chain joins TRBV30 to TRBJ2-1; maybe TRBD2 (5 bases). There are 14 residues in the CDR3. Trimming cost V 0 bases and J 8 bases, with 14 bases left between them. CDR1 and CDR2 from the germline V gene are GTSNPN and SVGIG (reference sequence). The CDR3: CAWSVSWERDEQFF. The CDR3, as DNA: TGTGCCTGGAGTGTTTCGTGGGAGAGGGATGAGCAGTTCTTC.

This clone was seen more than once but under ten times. CDR3 region: CASSLGGKAFF. The CDR3 coding sequence is TGTGCCAGCAGCTTAGGGGGCAAGGCTTTCTTT. The chain links TRBV7-9 to TRBJ1-1; the D gene is possibly TRBD1 (5 bases). V was pared by 1 base and J by 11 bases, with 8 bases between. The CDR3 extends over 11 amino acids. Germline loops: CDR1 SEHNR, CDR2 FQNEAQ (reference sequence). Combining the CDR3 with reference TRBV7-9 and TRBJ1-1 gives the whole variable domain DTGVSQNPRHKITKRGQNVTFRCDPISEHNRLYWYRQTLGQGPEFLTYFQNEAQLEKSRLLSDRFSAERPKGSFSTLEIQRTEQGDSAMYLCASSLGGKAFFGQGTRLTVV.

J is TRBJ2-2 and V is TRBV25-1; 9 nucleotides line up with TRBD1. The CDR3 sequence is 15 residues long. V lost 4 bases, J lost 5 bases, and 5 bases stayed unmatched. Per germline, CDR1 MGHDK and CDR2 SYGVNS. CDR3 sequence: CASSVDRGGTGELFF. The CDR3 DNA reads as TGTGCCAGCAGTGTGGACAGGGGTGGGACCGGGGAGCTGTTTTTT.

The CDR3 is CASSYRAPGRNNSPLHF. Written as DNA, the CDR3 is TGTGCCAGCAGTTACCGGGCGCCGGGACGGAATAATTCACCCCTCCACTTT. The rearrangement uses TRBV6-2 or TRBV6-3 and TRBJ1-6, with a weak D call TRBD1 (5 bases). V gave up 2 bases and J gave up 5 bases, with 16 bases separating them. This CDR3 comprises 17 residues. Germline V gives CDR1 MNHEY, CDR2 SVGEGT.

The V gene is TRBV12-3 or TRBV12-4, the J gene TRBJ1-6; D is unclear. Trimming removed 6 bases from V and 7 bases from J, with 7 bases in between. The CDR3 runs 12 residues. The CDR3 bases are TGTGCCAGCAGCCCACGCAATTCACCCCTCCACTTT. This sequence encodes CASSPRNSPLHF.

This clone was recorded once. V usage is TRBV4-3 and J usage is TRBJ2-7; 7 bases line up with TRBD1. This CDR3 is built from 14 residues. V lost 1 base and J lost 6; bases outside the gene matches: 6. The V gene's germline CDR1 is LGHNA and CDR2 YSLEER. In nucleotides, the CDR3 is TGCGCCAGCAGCCAAGTGTATAAGGGGGCCGAGCAGTACTTC. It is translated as CASSQVYKGAEQYF.

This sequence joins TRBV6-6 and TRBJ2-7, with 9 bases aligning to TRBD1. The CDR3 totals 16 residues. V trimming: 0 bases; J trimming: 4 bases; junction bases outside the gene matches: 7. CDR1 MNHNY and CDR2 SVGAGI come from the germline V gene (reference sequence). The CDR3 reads CASSYSWDRALYEQYF. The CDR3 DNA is TGTGCCAGCAGTTACTCTTGGGACAGGGCCCTTTACGAGCAGTACTTC.

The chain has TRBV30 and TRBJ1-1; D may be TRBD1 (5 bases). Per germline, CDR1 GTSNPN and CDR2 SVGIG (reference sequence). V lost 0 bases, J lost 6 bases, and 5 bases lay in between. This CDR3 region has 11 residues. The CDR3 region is CAWSVQAEAFF. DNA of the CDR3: TGTGCCTGGAGTGTACAGGCTGAAGCTTTCTTT.

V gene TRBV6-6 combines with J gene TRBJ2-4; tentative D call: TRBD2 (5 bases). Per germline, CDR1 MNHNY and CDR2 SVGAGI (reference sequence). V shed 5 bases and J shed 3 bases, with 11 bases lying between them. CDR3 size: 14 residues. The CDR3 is CASSGSGVKNIQYF. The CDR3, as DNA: TGTGCCAGCAGTGGTTCCGGGGTCAAAAACATTCAGTACTTC.

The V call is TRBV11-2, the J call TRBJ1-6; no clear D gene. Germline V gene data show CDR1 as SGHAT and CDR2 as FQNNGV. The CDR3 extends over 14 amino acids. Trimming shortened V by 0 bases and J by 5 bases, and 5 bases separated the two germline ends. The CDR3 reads CASSLEVHNSPLHF. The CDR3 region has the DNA TGTGCCAGCAGCTTAGAGGTCCATAATTCACCCCTCCACTTT.

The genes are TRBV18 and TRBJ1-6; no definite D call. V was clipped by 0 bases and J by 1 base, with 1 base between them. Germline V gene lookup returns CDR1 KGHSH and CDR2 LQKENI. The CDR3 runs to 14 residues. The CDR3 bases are TGTGCCAGCTCACCACCGTCCTATAATTCACCCCTCCACTTT. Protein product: CASSPPSYNSPLHF.

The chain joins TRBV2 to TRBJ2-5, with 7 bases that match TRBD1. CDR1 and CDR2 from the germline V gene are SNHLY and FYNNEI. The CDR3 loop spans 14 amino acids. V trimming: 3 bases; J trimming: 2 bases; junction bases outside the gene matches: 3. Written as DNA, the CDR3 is TGTGCCAGCAGTGATTGGACAGGACAAGAGACCCAGTACTTC. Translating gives CASSDWTGQETQYF. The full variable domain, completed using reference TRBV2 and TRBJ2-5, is EPEVTQTPSHQVTQMGQEVILRCVPISNHLYFYWYRQILGQKVEFLVSFYNNEISEKSEIFDDQFSVERPDGSNFTLKIRSTKLEDSAMYFCASSDWTGQETQYFGPGTRLLVL.

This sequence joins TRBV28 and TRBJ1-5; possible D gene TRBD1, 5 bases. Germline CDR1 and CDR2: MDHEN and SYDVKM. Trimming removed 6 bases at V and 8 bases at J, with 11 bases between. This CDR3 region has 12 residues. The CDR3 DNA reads TGTGCCAGCAGCCTGACACAGGAGCCCCAGCATTTT. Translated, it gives CASSLTQEPQHF. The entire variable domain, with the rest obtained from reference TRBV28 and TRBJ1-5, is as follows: DVKVTQSSRYLVKRTGEKVFLECVQDMDHENMFWYRQDPGLGLRLIYFSYDVKMKEKGDIPEGYSVSREKKERFSLILESASTNQTSMYLCASSLTQEPQHFGDGTRLSIL.

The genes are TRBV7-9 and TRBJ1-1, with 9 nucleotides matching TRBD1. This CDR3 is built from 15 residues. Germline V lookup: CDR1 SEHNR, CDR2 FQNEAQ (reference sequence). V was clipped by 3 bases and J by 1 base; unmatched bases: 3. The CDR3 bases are TGTGCCAGCAGCTTGGGGGGACAGGGGAACACTGAAGCTTTCTTT. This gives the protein CASSLGGQGNTEAFF.

CDR3 coding DNA: TGTGCCATCGGAGGGAGCGGGCCACGCCAAGAGACCCAGTACTTC. This encodes CAIGGSGPRQETQYF. The chain combines TRBV10-3 with TRBJ2-5; tentatively, D is TRBD2 (6 bases). Germline assignment: CDR1 ENHRY and CDR2 SYGVKD. Trimming removed 8 bases at V and 1 base at J, with 17 bases between. The CDR3 covers 15 residues.

The CDR3 protein is CASSLRQVIYF. The CDR3, as DNA: TGTGCCAGCAGCCTGAGGCAGGTGATTTACTTC. The chain employs TRBV7-9 and TRBJ2-5; D call uncertain. Germline V gene lookup returns CDR1 SEHNR and CDR2 FQNEAQ (reference sequence). The CDR3 is 11 residues long. The V end was cut by 5 bases, the J end by 14 bases, with 15 bases between.

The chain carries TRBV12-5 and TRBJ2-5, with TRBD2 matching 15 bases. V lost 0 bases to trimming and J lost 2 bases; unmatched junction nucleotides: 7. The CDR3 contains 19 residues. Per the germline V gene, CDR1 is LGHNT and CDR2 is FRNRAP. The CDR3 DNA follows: TGTGCTAGTGGTTTGGTACCCCCGGGACTAGCGGGGGGACAAGAGACCCAGTACTTC. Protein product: CASGLVPPGLAGGQETQYF.

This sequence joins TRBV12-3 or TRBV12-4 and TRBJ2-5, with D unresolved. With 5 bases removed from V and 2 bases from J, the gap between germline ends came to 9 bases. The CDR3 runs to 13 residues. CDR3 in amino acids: CASSPDRQETQYF. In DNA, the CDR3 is TGTGCCAGCAGTCCCGACCGACAAGAGACCCAGTACTTC.

CDR3 bases: TGTGCCAGCAGTGATCCGGGACAGGGTTTTGAAAAACTGTTTTTT. Its translation is CASSDPGQGFEKLFF. This chain uses TRBV6-1 with TRBJ1-4; 9 bases are shared with TRBD1. V lost 3 bases and J lost 7; bases outside the gene matches: 6. Germline CDR1 MNHNS, CDR2 SASEGT. The CDR3 is 15 amino acids.

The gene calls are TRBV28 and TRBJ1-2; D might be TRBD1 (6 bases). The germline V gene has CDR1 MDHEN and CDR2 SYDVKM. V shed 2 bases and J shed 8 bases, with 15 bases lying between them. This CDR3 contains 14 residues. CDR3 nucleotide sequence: TGTGCCAGCAGTTTAACAACAGGGACTCAAGGCTACACCTTC. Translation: CASSLTTGTQGYTF.

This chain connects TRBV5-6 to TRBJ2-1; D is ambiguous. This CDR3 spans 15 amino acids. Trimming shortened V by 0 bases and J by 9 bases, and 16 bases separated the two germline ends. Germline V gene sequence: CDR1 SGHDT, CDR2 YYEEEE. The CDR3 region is CASSLGQVGYGEQFF. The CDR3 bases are TGTGCCAGCAGCTTGGGTCAGGTCGGATACGGTGAGCAGTTCTTC.

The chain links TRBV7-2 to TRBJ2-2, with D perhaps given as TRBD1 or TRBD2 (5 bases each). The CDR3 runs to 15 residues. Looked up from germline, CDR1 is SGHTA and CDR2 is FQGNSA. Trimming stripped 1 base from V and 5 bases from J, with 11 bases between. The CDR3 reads CASSLGDRDTGELFF. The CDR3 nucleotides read TGTGCCAGCAGCTTAGGGGACCGTGATACCGGGGAGCTGTTTTTT.

The CDR3 is CASSSGQGFGGYTF. In nucleotides, the CDR3 is TGTGCCAGCAGCTCGGGACAGGGGTTTGGTGGCTACACCTTC. The genes are TRBV3-1 (or the pseudogene TRBV3-2) and TRBJ1-2; 10 nucleotides line up with TRBD1. The length of the CDR3 is 14 residues. CDR1 and CDR2 from the germline V gene are LGHDT and YNNKEL (reference sequence). The J segment lost 7 bases and the V segment lost 5 bases, leaving 7 bases of the junction unmatched.